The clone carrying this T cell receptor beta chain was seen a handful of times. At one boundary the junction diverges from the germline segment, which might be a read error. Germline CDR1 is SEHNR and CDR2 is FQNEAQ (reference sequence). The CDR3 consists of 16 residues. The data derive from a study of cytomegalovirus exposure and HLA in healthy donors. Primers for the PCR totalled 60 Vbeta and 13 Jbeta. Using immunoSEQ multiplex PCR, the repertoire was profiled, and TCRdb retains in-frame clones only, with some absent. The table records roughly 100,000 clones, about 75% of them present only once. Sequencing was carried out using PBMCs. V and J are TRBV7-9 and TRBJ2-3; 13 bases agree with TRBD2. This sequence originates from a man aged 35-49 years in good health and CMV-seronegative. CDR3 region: CSSSRGTSGATDTQYF. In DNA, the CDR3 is TGTTCCAGCAGCCGTGGGACTAGCGGGGCCACAGATACGCAGTATTTT.